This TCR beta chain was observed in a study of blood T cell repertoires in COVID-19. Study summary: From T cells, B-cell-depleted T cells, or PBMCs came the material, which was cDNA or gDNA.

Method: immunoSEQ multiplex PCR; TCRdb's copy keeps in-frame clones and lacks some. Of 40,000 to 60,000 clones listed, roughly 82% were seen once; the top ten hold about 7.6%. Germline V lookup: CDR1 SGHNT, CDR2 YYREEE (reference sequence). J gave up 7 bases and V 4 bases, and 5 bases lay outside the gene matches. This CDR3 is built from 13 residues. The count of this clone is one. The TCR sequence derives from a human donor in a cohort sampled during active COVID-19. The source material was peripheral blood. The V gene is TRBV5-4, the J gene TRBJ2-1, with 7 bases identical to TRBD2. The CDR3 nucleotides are TGTGCCAGCAGCACACTAGCGAGGAATGAGCAGTTCTTC. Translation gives CASSTLARNEQFF.